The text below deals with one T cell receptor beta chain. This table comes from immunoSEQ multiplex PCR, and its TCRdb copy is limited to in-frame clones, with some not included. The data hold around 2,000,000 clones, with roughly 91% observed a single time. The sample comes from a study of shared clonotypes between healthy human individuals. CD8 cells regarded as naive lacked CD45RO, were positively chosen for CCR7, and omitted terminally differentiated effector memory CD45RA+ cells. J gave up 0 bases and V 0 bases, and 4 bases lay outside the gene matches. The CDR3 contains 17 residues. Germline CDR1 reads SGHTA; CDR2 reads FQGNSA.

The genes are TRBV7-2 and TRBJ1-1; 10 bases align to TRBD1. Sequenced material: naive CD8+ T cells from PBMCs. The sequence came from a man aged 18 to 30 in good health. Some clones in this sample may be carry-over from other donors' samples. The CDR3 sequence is CASSLAGQGIMNTEAFF. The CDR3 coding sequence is TGTGCCAGCAGCTTAGCGGGACAGGGGATTATGAACACTGAAGCTTTCTTT.